The 26 T cell receptor beta chains listed next were all sequenced from one sample in a study of cytomegalovirus exposure and HLA in healthy donors. The protocol was immunoSEQ multiplex PCR, while the TCRdb copy is restricted to in-frame clones and leaves out a portion. The table includes about 110,000 clones, 88% detected once. Material: PBMCs. The source is a woman younger than 35 in good health and CMV-seropositive.

The chain combines TRBV6-6 with TRBJ1-2, with a possible D match to TRBD1 (6 bases). Germline CDR1 reads MNHNY; CDR2 reads SVGAGI (reference sequence). V was trimmed by 4 bases and J by 6 bases, leaving 12 bases between them. This CDR3 contains 13 residues. As DNA, the CDR3 is TGTGCCAGCAGTTTAGGGGGGGAGGATGGCTACACCTTC. Protein: CASSLGGEDGYTF.

The chain carries TRBV28 and TRBJ2-2, with D hard to call. CDR1 and CDR2 from the germline V gene are MDHEN and SYDVKM. This CDR3 comprises 14 residues. The V and J ends lost 6 bases and 1 base respectively, with 9 bases between them. CDR3 coding DNA: TGTGCCAGCAGCGAACACGTGAACACCGGGGAGCTGTTTTTT. Residues: CASSEHVNTGELFF.

Written as DNA, the CDR3 is TGTGCCAGCAGCTTGGAGGGCAGGGTCTACGAGCAGTACGTC. Its translation: CASSLEGRVYEQYV. V and J are TRBV5-6 and TRBJ2-7; D possibly corresponds to TRBD1 (5 bases). Germline V gene lookup returns CDR1 SGHDT and CDR2 YYEEEE. The CDR3 totals 14 residues. V was trimmed by 0 bases and J by 3 bases, leaving 10 bases between them.

This sequence joins TRBV7-2 and TRBJ1-1, with 10 bases identical to TRBD1. V lost 5 bases to trimming and J lost 0 bases; unmatched junction nucleotides: 6. Germline V gene sequence: CDR1 SGHTA, CDR2 FQGNSA. This CDR3 contains 16 residues. CDR3 sequence reads: CASSQDRGPMNTEAFF. Here the CDR3 DNA reads TGTGCCAGCAGCCAAGACAGGGGGCCTATGAACACTGAAGCTTTCTTT.

This clone has more than one count but fewer than ten. This sequence joins TRBV18 and TRBJ1-2, with a tentative D call TRBD1 (6 bases). This CDR3 has 12 amino acids. Per germline, CDR1 KGHSH and CDR2 LQKENI. V shed 3 bases and J shed 4 bases, with 6 bases lying between them. Here the CDR3 DNA reads TGTGCCAGCTCACCGGACAGCTATGGCTACACCTTC. It encodes CASSPDSYGYTF.

V gene TRBV11-2 combines with J gene TRBJ2-5; D is ambiguous. In germline, CDR1 is SGHAT, CDR2 FQNNGV. The CDR3 spans 15 residues. V dropped 1 base and J dropped 5 bases, with 14 bases sitting between them. The CDR3 DNA sequence: TGTGCCAGCAGCTTAGCAAGGAACTCAGCGGAGACCCAGTACTTC. Translated, it gives CASSLARNSAETQYF.

The genes are TRBV13 and TRBJ2-5, with 10 bases aligning to TRBD2. This CDR3 is 16 amino acids long. V trimming: 3 bases; J trimming: 0 bases; junction bases outside the gene matches: 4. Germline values: CDR1 PRHDT, CDR2 FYEKMQ (reference sequence). CDR3 coding DNA: TGTGCCAGCAGCTTTCGACTAGCGGGCCACCAAGAGACCCAGTACTTC. It yields the protein CASSFRLAGHQETQYF.

The rearrangement joins TRBV19 to TRBJ1-4; 11 bases are a match to TRBD1. Germline V gene data show CDR1 as LNHDA and CDR2 as SQIVND (reference sequence). The ends lost 8 bases at V and 8 bases at J; junction bases unmatched: 7. The CDR3 extends over 14 amino acids. This chain's CDR3 is CASLDRGHEEKLFF. The CDR3 DNA reads as TGTGCCAGTCTGGACAGGGGGCATGAAGAAAAACTGTTTTTT. Variable domain in full (rest from reference TRBV19 and TRBJ1-4): DGGITQSPKYLFRKEGQNVTLSCEQNLNHDAMYWYRQDPGQGLRLIYYSQIVNDFQKGDIAEGYSVSREKKESFPLTVTSAQKNPTAFYLCASLDRGHEEKLFFGSGTQLSVL.

The CDR3 sequence is CASSLLPGGNEQFF. CDR3 bases: TGTGCCAGCAGTTTATTACCAGGGGGCAATGAGCAGTTCTTC. V usage is TRBV27 and J usage is TRBJ2-1, with 7 bases matching TRBD1. The CDR3 sequence is 14 residues long. Trimming removed 1 base from V and 6 bases from J; junction bases left unmatched: 3. Per germline, CDR1 MNHEY and CDR2 SMNVEV (reference sequence).

The chain is built from TRBV25-1 and TRBJ2-2; D gene ambiguous. With 5 bases removed from V and 1 base from J, the gap between germline ends came to 5 bases. Germline V gene lookup returns CDR1 MGHDK and CDR2 SYGVNS. CDR3 size: 13 residues. CDR3 nucleotides: TGTGCCAGCAGTCGCGGGAACACCGGGGAGCTGTTTTTT. It yields the protein CASSRGNTGELFF.

The rearrangement uses TRBV15 and TRBJ1-2; unclear D gene. Between the trimmed V and J ends, which lost 4 bases and 4 bases, there was a span of 7 bases. Germline assignment: CDR1 LNHNV and CDR2 YYDKDF (reference sequence). This CDR3 has 12 residues. The CDR3 protein is CATSTSAYGYTF. CDR3 bases: TGTGCCACCAGCACCAGCGCCTATGGCTACACCTTC.

This clone was seen only a few times. V gene TRBV6-5 combines with J gene TRBJ1-1, with 9 bases aligning to TRBD1. The CDR3 length is 15 residues. V dropped 5 bases and J dropped 2; count of bases not matched to a gene: 6. The germline CDR1 and CDR2 sequences are MNHEY and SVGAGI. In DNA, the CDR3 is TGTGCCAGCAGTCCTGGGACAGGGACCAACACTGAAGCTTTCTTT. Its protein is CASSPGTGTNTEAFF.

This sequence joins TRBV10-1 and TRBJ2-5, with 7 bases lining up with TRBD1. Germline trimming cut 4 bases from V and 5 bases from J; bases unmatched to any gene: 7. This CDR3 is built from 14 residues. Germline CDR1 WNHNN, CDR2 SYGVQD (reference sequence). The CDR3 region is CASSVRGRMETQYF. The CDR3 region has the DNA TGCGCCAGCAGTGTGAGGGGGCGCATGGAGACCCAGTACTTC.

This clone was picked up one time. The rearrangement joins TRBV20-1 to TRBJ2-1; D is possibly TRBD1 (6 bases). The CDR3 runs to 11 residues. Looked up from germline, CDR1 is DFQATT and CDR2 is SNEGSKA (reference sequence). Trimming pared 5 bases from V and 7 bases from J, leaving 9 bases between. For the CDR3, the DNA is TGCAGTGCTCCGCAGGGGAATGAGCAGTTCTTC. Residues: CSAPQGNEQFF.

The V call is TRBV18, the J call TRBJ1-4, with 10 bases lining up with TRBD1. CDR3 length: 15 amino acids. Germline V CDR1 and CDR2: KGHSH, LQKENI. V shed 0 bases, J shed 7 bases, and the junction held 2 bases outside the gene matches. This CDR3 is CASSPPGQGREKLFF. The CDR3 DNA reads TGTGCCAGCTCACCACCGGGACAGGGGCGTGAAAAACTGTTTTTT.

The chain uses TRBV29-1 and TRBJ2-3, with 9 bases aligning to TRBD2. The CDR3 runs 14 residues. With 1 base clipped from V and 4 bases from J, the junction kept 3 bases outside the gene matches. From germline, CDR1 is SQVTM and CDR2 ANQGSEA. The chain's CDR3 is CSVEVAGAADTQYF. The CDR3 DNA sequence: TGCAGCGTTGAAGTAGCGGGGGCCGCAGATACGCAGTATTTT.

This clone was seen a few times. This sequence joins TRBV2 and TRBJ2-7, with D uncertain. CDR1 and CDR2 from the germline V gene are SNHLY and FYNNEI. The CDR3 consists of 15 residues. Trimming pared 1 base from V and 2 bases from J, leaving 12 bases between. The CDR3 DNA follows: TGTGCCAGCAGTGAAGGTCTCGTCAGTACCTACGAGCAGTACTTC. It codes for CASSEGLVSTYEQYF.

This chain links TRBV2 with TRBJ2-2; D ambiguous. The CDR3 runs 12 residues. Germline V gene sequence: CDR1 SNHLY, CDR2 FYNNEI. Trimming pared 5 bases from V and 9 bases from J, leaving 10 bases between. As DNA, the CDR3 is TGTGCCAGCAGTCGACACAATCGGGAGCTGTTTTTT. This gives the protein CASSRHNRELFF. The full variable domain, its missing parts supplied by reference TRBV2 and TRBJ2-2, is EPEVTQTPSHQVTQMGQEVILRCVPISNHLYFYWYRQILGQKVEFLVSFYNNEISEKSEIFDDQFSVERPDGSNFTLKIRSTKLEDSAMYFCASSRHNRELFFGEGSRLTVL.

This clone was found a few times. The chain couples TRBV16 to TRBJ2-5; TRBD2 is a possible D gene (5 bases). Per germline, CDR1 KGHSY and CDR2 FQNENV. The CDR3 has 15 residues. V was pared by 0 bases and J by 5 bases, with 13 bases between. CDR3 sequence: CASSQSRAPGETQYF. Written as DNA, the CDR3 is TGTGCCAGCAGCCAATCGAGGGCCCCCGGGGAGACCCAGTACTTC.

CDR3 DNA: TGTGCCAGCAGCTTCGTCAGGGCTAACTATGGCTACACCTTC. Protein: CASSFVRANYGYTF. The rearrangement uses TRBV7-9 and TRBJ1-2; possibly TRBD1 for D (5 bases). V was cut by 3 bases and J by 0 bases, with 8 bases left in between. This CDR3 spans 14 amino acids. CDR1 and CDR2 (germline): SEHNR, FQNEAQ (reference sequence).

J is TRBJ2-3 and V is TRBV28; 10 bases map to TRBD2. V was clipped by 5 bases and J by 0 bases; unmatched bases: 2. The CDR3 is 15 amino acids. Per germline, CDR1 MDHEN and CDR2 SYDVKM. The CDR3 bases are TGTGCCAGCAGTAGCGGGGGGGCTAGCACAGATACGCAGTATTTT. Encoded protein: CASSSGGASTDTQYF.

This clone was recorded only once. This chain joins TRBV6-6 and TRBJ1-1; D is ambiguous. The CDR3 sequence is 14 residues long. V lost 0 bases, J lost 1 base, and 6 bases lay in between. From germline, CDR1 is MNHNY and CDR2 SVGAGI (reference sequence). This chain's CDR3 is CASSYSEANTEAFF. The CDR3 DNA reads TGTGCCAGCAGTTACTCAGAGGCGAACACTGAAGCTTTCTTT.

The chain combines TRBV14 with TRBJ2-7; TRBD1 matches at 10 bases. The J segment lost 1 base and the V segment lost 3 bases, leaving 9 bases of the junction unmatched. The CDR3 is 17 residues long. Germline loops: CDR1 SGHDN, CDR2 FVKESK. The CDR3 here is CASSQPNRDRGSYEQYV. CDR3 nucleotides: TGTGCCAGCAGCCAGCCGAACCGGGACAGGGGATCCTACGAGCAGTACGTC.

The V call is TRBV27, the J call TRBJ1-6, with 10 bases identical to TRBD1. The CDR3 length is 17 residues. Germline V CDR1 and CDR2: MNHEY, SMNVEV (reference sequence). With 0 bases clipped from V and 6 bases from J, the junction kept 5 bases outside the gene matches. CDR3 sequence (DNA): TGTGCCAGCAGTTTATCGGGGGGACAGGGGACTAATTCACCCCTCCACTTT. It translates to CASSLSGGQGTNSPLHF.

This clone was counted only a few times. The rearrangement uses TRBV6-4 and TRBJ2-6; 9 bases align to TRBD1. The germline gives CDR1 MRHNA, CDR2 SNTAGT. The CDR3 consists of 15 residues. V lost 8 bases and J lost 2; bases outside the gene matches: 4. The CDR3 nucleotides are TGTGCCAGCGGCACAGGGGGCGCTGGGGCCAACGTCCTGACTTTC. Amino acids: CASGTGGAGANVLTF.

This sequence joins TRBV19 and TRBJ2-5; 11 bases align to TRBD2. The CDR3 consists of 18 residues. With 5 bases clipped from V and 8 bases from J, the junction kept 19 bases outside the gene matches. Per germline, CDR1 LNHDA and CDR2 SQIVND (reference sequence). CDR3 nucleotides: TGTGCCAGTAGTCCATACCTAGCGGGGGGCCACAAAAGAGATACCCAGTACTTC. Residues: CASSPYLAGGHKRDTQYF. Complete variable domain (other parts from reference TRBV19 and TRBJ2-5): DGGITQSPKYLFRKEGQNVTLSCEQNLNHDAMYWYRQDPGQGLRLIYYSQIVNDFQKGDIAEGYSVSREKKESFPLTVTSAQKNPTAFYLCASSPYLAGGHKRDTQYFGPGTRLLVL.